This T cell receptor (beta chain) was obtained from a study of immune evolution from preneoplasia to lung adenocarcinoma. The CDR3 is 15 residues long. Per the germline V gene, CDR1 is PRHDT and CDR2 is FYEKMQ (reference sequence). V was shortened by 0 bases and J by 0 bases, with 8 bases between the two germline ends. Libraries were prepared by immunoSEQ multiplex PCR; TCRdb keeps only in-frame clonotypes and omits some of them. The table lists about 3,400 clones, 60% to 85% of them singletons. In its sample, this clone was seen a few times. Its antigen remains unidentified. Broader study findings: Compared with EGFR-mutant or double wild-type lesions, KRAS-mutant nodules were more clonal. Later-stage lesions seemingly showed higher T cell density and diversity than normal lung. Top clone share appeared to fall from AAH through AIS, MIA, adenocarcinoma.

Between about 2014 and 2018, patients underwent resection in Japan or China. Sequencing input: FFPE atypical adenomatous hyperplasia tissue from the lung. Specified subset: atypical adenomatous hyperplasia (AAH), lung preneoplasia. This receptor was taken from a person aged 65-85 years with lung adenocarcinoma. The chain joins TRBV13 to TRBJ1-1, with D possibly matching TRBD1 (6 bases). The CDR3 here is CASSLGAGVNTEAFF. The CDR3 DNA sequence: TGTGCCAGCAGCTTAGGAGCAGGGGTGAACACTGAAGCTTTCTTT.